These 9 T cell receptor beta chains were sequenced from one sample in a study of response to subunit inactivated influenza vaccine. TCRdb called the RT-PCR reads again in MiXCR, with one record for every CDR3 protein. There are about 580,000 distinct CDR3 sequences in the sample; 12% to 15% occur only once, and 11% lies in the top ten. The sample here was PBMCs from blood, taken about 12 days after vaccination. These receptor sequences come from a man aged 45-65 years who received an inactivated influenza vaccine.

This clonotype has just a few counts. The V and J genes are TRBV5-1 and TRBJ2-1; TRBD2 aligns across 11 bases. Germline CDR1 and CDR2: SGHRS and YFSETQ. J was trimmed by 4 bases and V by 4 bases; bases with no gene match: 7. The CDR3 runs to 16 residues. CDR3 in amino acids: CASSLEGLAVYNEQFF. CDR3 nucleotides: TGCGCCAGCAGCCTAGAGGGACTAGCGGTGTACAATGAGCAGTTCTTC. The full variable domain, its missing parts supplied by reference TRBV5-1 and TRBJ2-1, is KAGVTQTPRYLIKTRGQQVTLSCSPISGHRSVSWYQQTPGQGLQFLFEYFSETQRNKGNFPGRFSGRQFSNSRSEMNVSTLELGDSALYLCASSLEGLAVYNEQFFGPGTRLTVL.

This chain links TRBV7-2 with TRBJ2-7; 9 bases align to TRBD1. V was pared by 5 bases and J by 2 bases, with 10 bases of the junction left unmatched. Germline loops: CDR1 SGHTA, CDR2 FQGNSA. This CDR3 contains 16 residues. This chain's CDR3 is CASSPRTGVGAYEQYF. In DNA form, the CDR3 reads TGTGCCAGCAGCCCACGGACAGGGGTTGGAGCCTACGAGCAGTACTTC.

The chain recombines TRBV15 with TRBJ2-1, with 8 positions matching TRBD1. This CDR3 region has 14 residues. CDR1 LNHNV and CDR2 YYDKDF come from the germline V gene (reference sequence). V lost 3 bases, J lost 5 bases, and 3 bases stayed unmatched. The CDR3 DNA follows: TGTGCCACCAGCAGCCGGACAGGGAACAATGAGCAGTTCTTC. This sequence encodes CATSSRTGNNEQFF.

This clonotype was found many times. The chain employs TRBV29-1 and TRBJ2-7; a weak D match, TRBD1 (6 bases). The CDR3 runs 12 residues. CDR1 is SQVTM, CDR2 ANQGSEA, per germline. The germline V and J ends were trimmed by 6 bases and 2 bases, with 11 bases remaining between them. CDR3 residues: CSVRTETYEQYF. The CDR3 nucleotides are TGCAGCGTGAGGACAGAAACCTACGAGCAGTACTTC.

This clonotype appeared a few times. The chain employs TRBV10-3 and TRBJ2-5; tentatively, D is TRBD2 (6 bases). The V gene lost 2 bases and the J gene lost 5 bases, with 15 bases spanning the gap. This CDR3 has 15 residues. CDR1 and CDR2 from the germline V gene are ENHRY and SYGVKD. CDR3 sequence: CAISEGHGRTETQYF. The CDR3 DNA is TGTGCCATCAGTGAGGGCCATGGGAGGACGGAGACCCAGTACTTC.

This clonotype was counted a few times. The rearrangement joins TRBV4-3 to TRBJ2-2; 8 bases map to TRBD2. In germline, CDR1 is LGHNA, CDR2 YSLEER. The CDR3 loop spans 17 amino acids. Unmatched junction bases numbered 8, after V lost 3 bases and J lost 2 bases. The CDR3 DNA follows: TGCGCCAGCAGCCAGAGAGCACTAGCGGTTAACACCGGGGAGCTGTTTTTT. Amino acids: CASSQRALAVNTGELFF.

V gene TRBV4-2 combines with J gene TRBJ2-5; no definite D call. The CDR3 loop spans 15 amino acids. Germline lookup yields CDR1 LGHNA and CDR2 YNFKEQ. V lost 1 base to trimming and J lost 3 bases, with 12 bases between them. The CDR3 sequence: CASSQVGQNKETQYF. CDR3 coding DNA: TGTGCCAGCAGCCAAGTCGGTCAGAATAAAGAGACCCAGTACTTC.

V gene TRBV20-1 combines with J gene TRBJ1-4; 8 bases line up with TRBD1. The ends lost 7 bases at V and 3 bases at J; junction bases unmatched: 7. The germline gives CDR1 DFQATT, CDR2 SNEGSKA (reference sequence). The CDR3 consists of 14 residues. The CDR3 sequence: CSGTPGQANEKLFF. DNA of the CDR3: TGCAGTGGGACCCCGGGACAGGCTAATGAAAAACTGTTTTTT.

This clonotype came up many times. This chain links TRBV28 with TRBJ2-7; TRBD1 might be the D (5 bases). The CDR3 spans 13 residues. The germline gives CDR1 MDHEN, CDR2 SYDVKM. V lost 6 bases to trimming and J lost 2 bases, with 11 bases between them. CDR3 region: CASSWTPTYEQYF. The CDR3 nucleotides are TGTGCCAGCAGCTGGACACCCACCTACGAGCAGTACTTC.